This record looks at one T cell receptor (beta chain) sequence and its context. As yet, its antigen is unknown. CDR3 length: 15 amino acids. V was trimmed by 3 bases and J by 4 bases, leaving 14 bases between them. Germline loops: CDR1 SGHNT, CDR2 YYREEE (reference sequence). Profiling relied on immunoSEQ multiplex PCR, and the TCRdb table lists in-frame clones only, not all of them. The data show under 130,000 clones, 70% to 90% seen once. This sample was taken from a study of T cell responses to AZD1222 COVID-19 vaccine. Overall study findings and caveats: Baseline serology detected seropositivity in only six AZD1222 recipients. The study found Spike-specific TCR breadth and depth rose after two AZD1222 doses. Reports indicate that nearly half of spike-specific TCRs are directed at unmutated variant regions.

This TCR was sampled from an adult who received the AZD1222 COVID-19 vaccine. The source was peripheral blood, collected 28 days after the second AZD1222 dose. The chain carries TRBV5-4 and TRBJ2-1; D remains ambiguous. The CDR3 region is CASSSSYGNYNEQFF. The DNA of the CDR3 is TGTGCCAGCAGCTCATCGTACGGCAATTACAATGAGCAGTTCTTC.